Below, 13 T cell receptor beta chains from the same sample are listed, as sequenced in a study of T-cell reconstitution after alpha-beta-depleted transplantation in children. Study observations and caveats: Fresh T-cell production supplied most of the T-cell counts and diversity seen one year after transplant.

These TCRs' antigens remain unknown. This sample's TCRbeta library carried unique molecular identifier barcodes. MiXCR, applied by TCRdb to the PCR reads, yields one record per CDR3 protein. The sample includes around 300,000 distinct CDR3 sequences, roughly 7.8% of them seen just once. Source: peripheral blood, taken 360 days after TCRalphabeta/CD19-depleted stem cell transplant. The receptors were sampled from a female patient aged 2 to 10 who had a stem cell transplant for Fanconi anemia, so the T cells may come from the graft donor.

This clonotype has more than one count but fewer than ten. The chain carries TRBV20-1 and TRBJ1-5, with D maybe TRBD1 (5 bases). CDR1 is DFQATT, CDR2 SNEGSKA, per germline (reference sequence). The CDR3 length is 12 residues. Deletions cut 5 bases from V and 9 bases from J, with 14 bases between. CDR3 sequence (DNA): TGCAGTGCTGAAGTTGGGGCGGGGCCCCAGCATTTT. This sequence encodes CSAEVGAGPQHF.

There are many counts of this clonotype. The rearrangement links TRBV24-1 to TRBJ1-2; D might be TRBD1 (6 bases). Germline CDR1 KGHDR, CDR2 SFDVKD. Trimming took 3 bases from V and 2 from J, leaving 9 bases between them. The CDR3 runs to 14 residues. This chain's CDR3 is CATSDPDRNYGYTF. The CDR3 DNA reads TGTGCCACCAGTGATCCCGACAGGAACTATGGCTACACCTTC.

This clonotype was seen only a few times. This chain uses TRBV12-3 or TRBV12-4 with TRBJ2-4; TRBD2 agrees at 8 bases. The V and J ends lost 8 bases and 8 bases, in that order; junction bases with no gene match: 8. This CDR3 region has 13 residues. The CDR3 sequence: CASFRGGKDIQYF. The CDR3 bases are TGTGCCAGCTTCCGGGGGGGTAAGGACATTCAGTACTTC.

The table lists this clonotype with many counts. The V and J genes are TRBV7-6 and TRBJ2-1; D is ambiguous. The CDR3 is 15 amino acids. Trimming took off 1 base at V and 0 bases at J, with 7 bases between the two ends. Germline CDR1 and CDR2: SGHVS and FNYEAQ. The CDR3 is CASSLGLVSYNEQFF. CDR3 sequence (DNA): TGTGCCAGCAGCTTAGGGCTAGTCTCCTACAATGAGCAGTTCTTC.

This clonotype was counted a few times. J is TRBJ2-7 and V is TRBV20-1, with D unresolved. Germline V gives CDR1 DFQATT, CDR2 SNEGSKA (reference sequence). The V end was cut by 1 base, the J end by 1 base, with 17 bases between. The CDR3 is 16 residues long. The DNA for the CDR3 is TGCAGTGCTAGAGGTATAGACCTTAACCTTTCCTACGAGCAGTACTTC. This sequence encodes CSARGIDLNLSYEQYF.

This clonotype was detected ten times or more. The chain recombines TRBV5-1 with TRBJ2-7, with 9 bases matching TRBD2. The V and J ends lost 2 bases and 0 bases, in that order; junction bases with no gene match: 6. The CDR3 consists of 16 residues. Germline assignment: CDR1 SGHRS and CDR2 YFSETQ. The CDR3 here is CASSFRTSVSSYEQYF. CDR3 DNA sequence: TGCGCCAGCAGCTTCCGGACTAGCGTGAGCTCCTACGAGCAGTACTTC.

This clonotype came up many times. This sequence joins TRBV29-1 and TRBJ2-7; weak D call: TRBD1 (6 bases). V was cut by 7 bases and J by 5 bases, with 21 bases left in between. Per germline, CDR1 SQVTM and CDR2 ANQGSEA. The length of the CDR3 is 14 residues. Written as DNA, the CDR3 is TGCAGCGGAAGATGCTATTCCAGGGGAAACGAGCAGTACTTC. This sequence encodes CSGRCYSRGNEQYF.

V usage is TRBV2 and J usage is TRBJ1-2, with TRBD1 identical over 10 bases. This CDR3 comprises 13 residues. The germline V gene has CDR1 SNHLY and CDR2 FYNNEI. Unmatched junction bases numbered 4, after V lost 5 bases and J lost 7 bases. The chain's CDR3 is CASSYDRGPGYTF. The CDR3 DNA sequence: TGTGCCAGCAGTTACGACAGGGGGCCTGGCTACACCTTC.

This clonotype appeared many times. The chain is built from TRBV10-3 and TRBJ1-2, with D possibly matching TRBD1 (5 bases). Germline CDR1 reads ENHRY; CDR2 reads SYGVKD. Trimming stripped 6 bases from V and 4 bases from J, with 12 bases between. This CDR3 is built from 13 residues. The CDR3 region is CAIRDQGLYGYTF. The CDR3 bases are TGTGCCATCAGGGATCAGGGACTCTATGGCTACACCTTC.

This chain uses TRBV5-1 with TRBJ2-2, with D possibly matching TRBD2 (6 bases). The V and J ends lost 2 bases and 9 bases respectively, with 11 bases between them. The germline gives CDR1 SGHRS, CDR2 YFSETQ. The CDR3 loop spans 13 amino acids. CDR3 bases: TGCGCCAGCAGCTTATCGGGGGTATGGGAGCTGTTTTTT. Translation gives CASSLSGVWELFF.

For this clonotype: A much larger clone sits a single nucleotide away, making a read error possible. The conserved phenylalanine or tryptophan is not found at the CDR3 terminus, so this likely reflects a read error. This sequence joins TRBV12-3 or TRBV12-4 and TRBJ2-5, with 12 bases fitting TRBD2. The length of the CDR3 is 14 residues. V lost 5 bases to trimming and J lost 4 bases; unmatched junction nucleotides: 2. CDR3 in DNA: TGTGCCAGCAGTCCACTAGCGGGGGGAGAGACCCAGTACTCC. Translation: CASSPLAGGETQYS.

The J gene is TRBJ2-5, the V gene TRBV7-9; D unclear. Germline V CDR1 and CDR2: SEHNR, FQNEAQ (reference sequence). V lost 8 bases and J 4 bases, leaving 14 bases between the germline ends. CDR3 length: 13 residues. The CDR3 DNA is TGTGCCAGCGGGAAAGGCCAAGGAGAGACCCAGTACTTC. Protein: CASGKGQGETQYF.

Many counts were recorded for this clonotype. The V call is TRBV24-1, the J call TRBJ2-3; D is perhaps TRBD1 or TRBD2 (6 bases each). The CDR3 is 13 residues long. V was clipped by 9 bases and J by 0 bases, with 9 bases between them. Germline values: CDR1 KGHDR, CDR2 SFDVKD. The CDR3 sequence is CATGGPSTDTQYF. Written as DNA, the CDR3 is TGTGCCACCGGGGGGCCGAGCACAGATACGCAGTATTTT.